Each of the 10 T cell receptor beta chains below was sequenced from the same sample in a study of cytomegalovirus exposure and HLA in healthy donors. The assay was immunoSEQ multiplex PCR, and TCRdb's table has in-frame clones only and misses some. The sample contains about 170,000 clones, less than 90% of which appear only once. Sequenced sample: PBMCs. The receptor set was obtained from a woman in her 30s in good health and CMV-seronegative.

As concerns this clone: The junction and the germline gene differ at one end; a read error may be behind it. V is TRBV7-7 and J is TRBJ2-5; 13 bases line up with TRBD2. CDR1 is SSHAT, CDR2 FNYEAQ, per germline (reference sequence). The CDR3 sequence is 16 residues long. This CDR3 reads CASSFRTSGGPETQYF. DNA for the CDR3: TGTGCTAGCAGCTTTCGGACTAGCGGGGGCCCGGAGACCCAGTACTTC.

This rearrangement joins TRBV5-6 to TRBJ2-2; maybe TRBD1 (5 bases). Trimming pared 2 bases from V and 7 bases from J, leaving 12 bases between. The CDR3 contains 14 residues. Germline CDR1 reads SGHDT; CDR2 reads YYEEEE. As DNA, the CDR3 is TGTGCCAGCAGCTTTCGTGGGGCCGACGGGGAGCTGTTTTTT. Its protein is CASSFRGADGELFF.

The chain has TRBV4-1 and TRBJ1-1; D remains unclear. CDR1 is MGHRA, CDR2 YSYEKL, per germline. CDR3 size: 13 residues. V shed 2 bases and J shed 12 bases, with 16 bases lying between them. Written as DNA, the CDR3 is TGCGCCAGCAGCCAACCCAGAGGTGGTGGTCCTTTCTTT. Residues: CASSQPRGGGPFF.

This clone showed up just once. This chain uses TRBV4-1 with TRBJ2-7; 10 positions match TRBD2. V dropped 1 base and J dropped 3; count of bases not matched to a gene: 9. This CDR3 spans 17 amino acids. Germline lookup yields CDR1 MGHRA and CDR2 YSYEKL. The CDR3 DNA is TGCGCCAGCAGCCAAGGACAAGGACTAGCGGATAACTACGAGCAGTACTTC. Its protein product is CASSQGQGLADNYEQYF.

This chain joins TRBV7-8 and TRBJ2-7, with TRBD2 matching over 10 bases. Germline assignment: CDR1 SGHVS and CDR2 FQNEAQ. This CDR3 has 15 residues. Germline trimming cut 5 bases from V and 5 bases from J; bases unmatched to any gene: 9. CDR3 nucleotide sequence: TGTGCCAGCAGCCGATCTAGCGGGAGTATAAACGAGCAGTACTTC. This sequence encodes CASSRSSGSINEQYF. Supplemented by reference TRBV7-8 and TRBJ2-7, the full variable domain reads GAGVSQSPRYKVAKRGQDVALRCDPISGHVSLFWYQQALGQGPEFLTYFQNEAQLDKSGLPSDRFFAERPEGSVSTLKIQRTQQEDSAVYLCASSRSSGSINEQYFGPGTRLTVT.

The chain has TRBV7-3 and TRBJ1-1, with 7 nucleotides matching TRBD1. Germline V gene sequence: CDR1 SGHTA, CDR2 FQGTGA. J was trimmed by 4 bases and V by 2 bases; bases with no gene match: 4. The CDR3 has 14 amino acids. For the CDR3, the DNA is TGTGCCAGCAGCTTAGATGACAGGGCCACTGAAGCTTTCTTT. Translating it yields CASSLDDRATEAFF.

The J gene is TRBJ2-1, the V gene TRBV5-1, with 8 bases matching TRBD2. The CDR3 spans 18 residues. Per germline, CDR1 SGHRS and CDR2 YFSETQ. The V gene end was trimmed by 0 bases and the J gene end by 5 bases; junction bases not matched to a gene: 13. The CDR3 spells CASSLAGGPGRENNEQFF. The CDR3 nucleotides are TGCGCCAGCAGCTTGGCGGGAGGGCCCGGCAGGGAGAACAATGAGCAGTTCTTC.

This chain joins TRBV4-3 and TRBJ2-7, with TRBD1 identical over 8 bases. CDR1 and CDR2 from the germline V gene are LGHNA and YSLEER. J was trimmed by 2 bases and V by 0 bases; bases with no gene match: 6. This CDR3 has 16 amino acids. The CDR3 DNA reads as TGCGCCAGCAGCCAAGATTTGACAGGGGCTGCCTACGAGCAGTACTTC. It encodes CASSQDLTGAAYEQYF.

The V and J genes are TRBV4-1 and TRBJ2-1; no definite D call. Trimming stripped 5 bases from V and 8 bases from J, with 13 bases between. CDR1 and CDR2 from the germline V gene are MGHRA and YSYEKL. The CDR3 length is 13 residues. CDR3 region: CASSVAPLDEQFF. The CDR3 bases are TGCGCCAGCAGCGTCGCACCACTCGATGAGCAGTTCTTC.

The chain couples TRBV14 to TRBJ2-5, with TRBD2 matching over 8 bases. CDR1 SGHDN and CDR2 FVKESK come from the germline V gene. The junction had 5 bases not matched to a gene; V was cut back by 4 bases and J by 1 base. The CDR3 is made up of 15 amino acids. CDR3 bases: TGTGCCAGCAGCCCGATTAGCGGGACCCAAGAGACCCAGTACTTC. Residues: CASSPISGTQETQYF.